Listed here are 9 T cell receptor beta chains from one sample, sequenced in a study. TCRdb fed the 5' RACE reads into MiXCR, producing one record per CDR3 protein. The sample consists of under 60,000 distinct CDR3 sequences, 28% of them appearing once. The sample taken for sequencing was naive CD4+ T cells sorted from blood. Subset of the sample: naive CD4+ T cells, CD4+CD45RA+CD25-. The receptors come from a female donor with breast cancer.

This clonotype was counted only a few times. This CDR3 is CASSQDYSGGQGNQPQHF. CDR3 DNA sequence: TGCGCCAGCAGCCAAGATTACAGCGGTGGGCAGGGAAATCAGCCCCAGCATTTT. The rearrangement links TRBV4-1 to TRBJ1-5, with D perhaps TRBD1 (5 bases). The CDR3 consists of 18 residues. The V and J ends lost 0 bases and 4 bases respectively, with 19 bases between them. Germline values: CDR1 MGHRA, CDR2 YSYEKL.

The V gene is TRBV5-1, the J gene TRBJ2-2; either TRBD1 or TRBD2 may supply D (5 bases each). Trimming removed 0 bases at V and 4 bases at J, with 19 bases between. The germline V gene has CDR1 SGHRS and CDR2 YFSETQ. The CDR3 sequence is 18 residues long. The CDR3 coding sequence is TGCGCCAGCAGCTTGGAGATAATAGGGTACGGGACCACCGGGGAGCTGTTTTTT. This codes for CASSLEIIGYGTTGELFF.

This clonotype came up a few times. The chain uses TRBV7-2 and TRBJ2-7; 7 bases match TRBD2. Per germline, CDR1 SGHTA and CDR2 FQGNSA. The V gene end was trimmed by 4 bases and the J gene end by 4 bases; junction bases not matched to a gene: 10. This CDR3 region has 15 residues. The CDR3 reads CASSSRGGSEYEQYF. As DNA, the CDR3 is TGTGCCAGCAGCTCCCGAGGCGGGAGCGAATACGAGCAGTACTTC.

The chain uses TRBV2 and TRBJ2-7; either TRBD1 or TRBD2 may supply D (5 bases each). There are 12 residues in the CDR3. The V end was cut by 11 bases, the J end by 3 bases, with 14 bases between. Germline V gene lookup returns CDR1 SNHLY and CDR2 FYNNEI. CDR3 sequence (DNA): TGTGCCCTAGGGGACGGGTTCTACGAGCAGTACTTC. This codes for CALGDGFYEQYF.

The V gene is TRBV6-5, the J gene TRBJ2-7; 8 positions agree with TRBD2. This CDR3 spans 14 amino acids. Germline V gene data show CDR1 as MNHEY and CDR2 as SVGAGI. The J segment lost 2 bases and the V segment lost 5 bases, leaving 5 bases of the junction unmatched. CDR3 sequence (DNA): TGTGCCAGCAGTCGATTGACTAGCGCCTACGAGCAGTACTTC. Protein product: CASSRLTSAYEQYF.

Only a few counts were recorded for this clonotype. The CDR3 loop reads CASSLEGGVSTGELFF. The DNA of the CDR3 is TGCGCCAGCAGCTTGGAAGGGGGAGTGTCCACCGGGGAGCTGTTTTTT. The chain has TRBV5-1 and TRBJ2-2; a weak D match, TRBD1 (6 bases). The ends were cut back, 0 bases at V and 4 bases at J, with 13 bases in the middle. The CDR3 sequence is 16 residues long. Germline V gene sequence: CDR1 SGHRS, CDR2 YFSETQ.

This clonotype was seen a few times. The chain links TRBV20-1 to TRBJ1-6; D unresolved. V was pared by 5 bases and J by 5 bases, with 13 bases between. CDR3 length: 14 residues. Germline CDR1 DFQATT, CDR2 SNEGSKA (reference sequence). CDR3 amino acids: CSAAEVRDNSPLHF. CDR3 nucleotides: TGCAGTGCTGCAGAGGTTCGGGATAATTCACCCCTCCACTTT.

This clonotype was seen ten or more times. The rearrangement uses TRBV6-5 and TRBJ2-1; D is tentatively TRBD1 or TRBD2 (5 bases each). This CDR3 is 14 amino acids long. CDR1 and CDR2 from the germline V gene are MNHEY and SVGAGI. The V end was cut by 5 bases, the J end by 6 bases, with 14 bases between. CDR3 residues: CASSKPGTLNEQFF. The CDR3 coding sequence is TGTGCCAGCAGTAAGCCTGGGACCCTCAATGAGCAGTTCTTC.

This clonotype has more than one count but fewer than ten. This rearrangement joins TRBV7-2 to TRBJ2-3; 7 bases agree with TRBD2. The CDR3 has 14 amino acids. CDR1 is SGHTA and CDR2 is FQGNSA in the germline V gene. The V gene end was trimmed by 6 bases and the J gene end by 2 bases; junction bases not matched to a gene: 5. CDR3 DNA sequence: TGTGCCAGCAGTGGGACTACCTTCACAGATACGCAGTATTTT. As protein: CASSGTTFTDTQYF.